The 4 T cell receptor beta chains presented below share a single source sample, sequenced in a study of cytomegalovirus exposure and HLA in healthy donors. PCR employed 60 Vbeta and 13 Jbeta primers. Only in-frame clones appear in the TCRdb table, and some are missing; sequencing was by immunoSEQ multiplex PCR. This sample carries about 140,000 clones, under 80% of them seen once, and the ten largest clones take over 2.5%. Sequences were obtained from PBMCs. These receptors came from a male donor in good health and CMV-seronegative.

CDR3 sequence: CASSGRPGGEKLFF. DNA of the CDR3: TGTGCCAGCAGCGGTCGACCGGGAGGTGAAAAACTGTTTTTT. This chain joins TRBV7-2 and TRBJ1-4, with no clear D. V lost 5 bases and J 7 bases, leaving 14 bases between the germline ends. Germline-derived CDR1 and CDR2 are SGHTA and FQGNSA. The CDR3 covers 14 residues.

This clone was found a few times. The rearrangement uses TRBV19 and TRBJ2-7; tentatively, D is TRBD2 (7 bases). CDR1 and CDR2 (germline): LNHDA, SQIVND (reference sequence). Trimming took 1 base from V and 3 from J, leaving 13 bases between them. CDR3 size: 15 residues. The CDR3 reads CASSIVGGGYYEQYF. Written as DNA, the CDR3 is TGTGCCAGTAGTATAGTAGGCGGGGGCTACTACGAGCAGTACTTC.

This clone was observed a single time. The chain is built from TRBV5-6 and TRBJ2-3, with a weak D call TRBD2 (6 bases). The germline V gene has CDR1 SGHDT and CDR2 YYEEEE. CDR3 length equals 14 residues. V was cut by 4 bases and J by 0 bases, with 9 bases left in between. The CDR3 loop is CASSDSGSTDTQYF. The DNA of the CDR3 is TGTGCCAGCAGCGATAGCGGTAGCACAGATACGCAGTATTTT.

This rearrangement joins TRBV27 to TRBJ1-1, with TRBD1 as a possible D gene (5 bases). Per the germline V gene, CDR1 is MNHEY and CDR2 is SMNVEV (reference sequence). The CDR3 has 12 residues. V lost 4 bases and J 7 bases, leaving 10 bases between the germline ends. Written as DNA, the CDR3 is TGTGCCAGCAGTTCAGGGTCCATTGAAGCTTTCTTT. Translating it yields CASSSGSIEAFF.